This T cell receptor (beta chain) was identified in a study of shared clonotypes between healthy human individuals. Study outcomes and limitations: Genetic and exposure-history diversity was limited by the few donors. Clonotype sharing levels among donors were expected to vary with sequencing depth.

In the case of this clone: As yet, its antigen is unknown. This specimen includes other DNA sequences encoding the same CDR3.

Only CD45RO-negative cells positively selected for CCR7 counted as naive CD8 cells, so terminally differentiated effector memory CD45RA+ cells were excluded. The trim removed 5 bases at V and 3 bases at J, leaving 1 base unmatched. The CDR3 covers 14 residues. The germline V gene encodes CDR1 LNHDA and CDR2 SQIVND (reference sequence). Per the study methods: Because ImmunoSEQ provided only junction sequences with no quality scores, the filtering differed. Clones were read by immunoSEQ multiplex PCR, and TCRdb kept only the in-frame ones, dropping some. Clonal size and the V and J genes are those of that table, whereas D and trimming came from the DNA. The sample lists fewer than 850,000 clones, roughly 96% occurring once.

This clonotype was sampled from a man aged 25 to 40 in good health. The chain employs TRBV19 and TRBJ2-1; the match to TRBD2 covers 10 bases. Sequencing input: naive CD8+ T cells sorted from blood. The DNA of the CDR3 is TGTGCCAGTAGTCCTAGCGGGAGCTACAATGAGCAGTTCTTC. Translation gives CASSPSGSYNEQFF.